The clone carrying this TCR beta chain was seen a few times. Its target is not known. MiXCR, run by TCRdb on the RT-PCR reads, gives a single entry per CDR3 protein. Here the sample spans approximately 200,000 distinct CDR3 sequences, about 15% being singletons. The data originate from a study of response to subunit inactivated influenza vaccine. Study outcomes and limitations: Few new T cells, the authors suggested, are recruited by each seasonal influenza vaccination.

V was clipped by 0 bases and J by 2 bases, with 9 bases between them. The germline V gene has CDR1 SGHDN and CDR2 FVKESK. The CDR3 is 15 amino acids. This TCR was recovered from a man aged 45-60 years who received an inactivated influenza vaccine. The sequencing used CD8+ T cells sorted from PBMCs, collected around 5 days after vaccination. The chain joins TRBV14 to TRBJ2-3; D gene unclear. The CDR3 sequence is CASSQEPGYTDTQYF. As DNA, the CDR3 is TGTGCCAGCAGCCAAGAACCCGGGTACACAGATACGCAGTATTTT. Drawing the rest from reference TRBV14 and TRBJ2-3, the complete variable domain is EAGVTQFPSHSVIEKGQTVTLRCDPISGHDNLYWYRRVMGKEIKFLLHFVKESKQDESGMPNNRFLAERTGGTYSTLKVQPAELEDSGVYFCASSQEPGYTDTQYFGPGTRLTVL.